This T cell receptor beta chain was sequenced in a study of blood T cell repertoires in COVID-19. It was during active infection that Seattle patients were enrolled and then longitudinally followed. V was shortened by 0 bases and J by 1 base, with 9 bases between the two germline ends. Germline V CDR1 and CDR2: SGHTS, YDEGEE. This CDR3 is 15 amino acids long. In the authors' methods: Amplification of reference gene primers was used by the study to estimate nucleated cell counts. Data came from immunoSEQ multiplex PCR; TCRdb stores just in-frame clones and leaves some out. V and J calls and clone size are given by that table; D and trimming were obtained from the DNA. The profile shows 380,000 or so clones, 86% of them singletons.

Sequenced sample: peripheral blood. The chain is built from TRBV5-8 and TRBJ2-3; D not resolved. This clonotype was obtained from a woman aged 60 to 75 with COVID-19, enrolled during active disease. DNA of the CDR3: TGTGCCAGCAGCTTGGATTGGGCCGGCACAGATACGCAGTATTTT. This codes for CASSLDWAGTDTQYF.